This entry describes one T cell receptor beta chain. This sample was taken from a study of T cell changes during pregnancy in multiple sclerosis. CDR1 is SGHTA, CDR2 FQGNSA, per germline. This CDR3 spans 14 amino acids. V lost 0 bases and J 3 bases, leaving 9 bases between the germline ends. Sequencing was performed with immunoSEQ multiplex PCR; in TCRdb, only in-frame clones are kept and a portion is missing. The data contain 50,000 to 60,000 clones, over 75% of them seen just once; the ten biggest clones take up less than 2%. The clonotype comes from a female donor with multiple sclerosis, enrolled in a pregnancy study. Sequenced here: peripheral blood, sampled after pregnancy. The chain joins TRBV7-2 to TRBJ2-7; possible D gene TRBD1, 6 bases. The chain's CDR3 is CASSLAGQYYEQYF. The CDR3 DNA follows: TGTGCCAGCAGCTTAGCGGGACAATACTACGAGCAGTACTTC.